This T cell receptor beta chain was captured in a study of blood T cell repertoires in COVID-19. Looking at the study overall: Italy, Spain and the United States were the sources of the convalescent and acute COVID-19 samples.

Each participant's cohort was designated according to participant-reported clinical history. Using immunoSEQ multiplex PCR, the repertoire was profiled, and TCRdb retains in-frame clones only, with some absent. The sample lists about 410,000 clones; roughly nine tenths were seen once. V was cut by 3 bases and J by 4 bases, with 18 bases left in between. The CDR3 extends over 15 amino acids. Germline-derived CDR1 and CDR2 are DFQATT and SNEGSKA (reference sequence). Sequenced: PBMCs or T cells enriched from blood (not recorded which). The sequence came from a woman in her thirties who had recovered from COVID-19. The V call is TRBV20-1, the J call TRBJ1-2, with TRBD1 as a possible D gene (5 bases). CDR3 DNA: TGCAGTGCTAGTGTTGTTGGGCAGGGTCGCTATGGCTACACCTTC. It yields the protein CSASVVGQGRYGYTF.